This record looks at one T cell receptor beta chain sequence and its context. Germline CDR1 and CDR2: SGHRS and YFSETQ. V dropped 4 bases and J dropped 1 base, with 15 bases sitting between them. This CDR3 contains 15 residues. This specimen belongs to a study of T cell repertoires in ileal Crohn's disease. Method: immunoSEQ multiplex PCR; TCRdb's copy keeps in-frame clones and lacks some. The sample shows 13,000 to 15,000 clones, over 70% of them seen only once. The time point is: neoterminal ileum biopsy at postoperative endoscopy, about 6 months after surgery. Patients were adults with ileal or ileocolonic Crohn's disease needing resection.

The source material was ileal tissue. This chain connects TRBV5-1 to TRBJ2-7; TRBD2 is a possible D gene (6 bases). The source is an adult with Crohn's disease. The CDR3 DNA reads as TGCGCCAGCAGCCAACAGCCTGGGACTTCCTACGAGCAGTACTTC. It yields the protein CASSQQPGTSYEQYF.